The T cell receptor (beta chain) described here comes from a study of T cells in Graves' hyperthyroidism and ophthalmopathy. In this sample, this clonotype turned up many times. Patients showing uncontrolled infection, other autoimmune disease, pregnancy or lactation were ineligible. The investigators amplified TCR beta CDR3 regions from RNA transcripts. Initially, a first-round RT-PCR of the TCR CDR3 employed the HTBI primer set. TCRdb fed the multiplex PCR reads into MiXCR, producing one record per CDR3 protein. The sample lists hundreds of thousands of distinct CDR3 sequences, approximately 13% occurring once. The V end was cut by 8 bases, the J end by 4 bases, with 12 bases between. Germline V lookup: CDR1 MDHEN, CDR2 SYDVKM. The CDR3 extends over 14 amino acids.

The chain joins TRBV28 to TRBJ1-6; perhaps TRBD1 as D (5 bases). Specimen: blood. The TCR originated in a woman between 18 and 29 years old with Graves' hyperthyroidism. In DNA, the CDR3 is TGTGCCAGCTTCAGACAGAGATATAATTCACCCCTCCACTTT. Protein sequence: CASFRQRYNSPLHF.